The present T cell receptor (beta chain) was sequenced within a study of T cells in Graves' hyperthyroidism and ophthalmopathy. Study observations and caveats: Researchers found most expanded thyroid clonotypes above 0.001 in blood as well.

RNA transcripts yielded amplified TCR beta CDR3 regions. The HTBI primer set drove a first-round RT-PCR of the TCR CDR3. TCRdb used MiXCR to reprocess the multiplex PCR reads, holding one entry per CDR3 protein. The repertoire holds 400,000 to 550,000 distinct CDR3 sequences, with 13% to 15% as singletons. The sample holds many counts of this clonotype. Its antigen remains unidentified. V lost 4 bases and J lost 1, with 15 bases in between. Germline CDR1 reads SGHAT; CDR2 reads FQNNGV. This CDR3 has 16 residues. The chain is built from TRBV11-2 and TRBJ2-3, with D unresolved. The sequence was collected from a woman aged 18-29 years with Graves' hyperthyroidism. Input material: blood. This CDR3 is CASSSQATAGTDTQYF. DNA for the CDR3: TGTGCCAGCAGCTCCCAGGCCACAGCCGGCACAGATACGCAGTATTTT.